Listed below are T cell receptor beta chains from one sample, sequenced in a study of T cell changes during pregnancy in multiple sclerosis. Assay: immunoSEQ multiplex PCR; the TCRdb copy retains only in-frame clones and omits some. This sample has tens of thousands of clones, with around nine tenths found just once. The sequences come from CD4+ T cells from peripheral blood mononuclear cells, collected before pregnancy. These receptors were collected from a female donor with multiple sclerosis, enrolled in a pregnancy study. The CDR3 runs from the conserved cysteine through the conserved F or W. A D gene is named only where the DNA matches it firmly. Size values are once, few and many counts, or a class for expanded clones, and some rows have none.

J gene: TRBJ2-2; V gene: TRBV11-3; D gene: TRBD2; clone size: NA; CDR3 protein: CASGPSGMVAGELFF; CDR3 DNA: TGTGCCAGCGGTCCTAGCGGGATGGTCGCCGGGGAGCTGTTTTTT
J gene: TRBJ1-2; V gene: TRBV6-5; D gene: TRBD1; clone size: NA; CDR3 protein: CASSYDRVRGYTF; CDR3 DNA: TGTGCCAGCAGTTATGACAGGGTTCGTGGCTACACCTTC
J gene: TRBJ1-1; V gene: TRBV9; D gene: TRBD1; clone size: NA; CDR3 protein: CASSARTTGGAGTEAFF; CDR3 DNA: TGTGCCAGCAGCGCGCGAACCACAGGGGGCGCGGGGACTGAAGCTTTCTTT
J gene: TRBJ2-7; V gene: TRBV5-1; D gene: NA; clone size: once; CDR3 protein: CASSLEGHATYEQYF; CDR3 DNA: TGCGCCAGCAGCTTGGAGGGACATGCTACCTACGAGCAGTACTTC
J gene: TRBJ2-5; V gene: TRBV19; D gene: TRBD1; clone size: NA; CDR3 protein: CASSIRGQGDQTQYF; CDR3 DNA: TGTGCCAGTAGTATAAGGGGACAGGGGGACCAGACCCAGTACTTC
J gene: TRBJ1-4; V gene: TRBV27; D gene: TRBD1; clone size: NA; CDR3 protein: CASRARGKMVGKLFF; CDR3 DNA: TGTGCCAGCAGAGCCAGGGGGAAGATGGTTGGAAAACTGTTTTTT
J gene: TRBJ2-2; V gene: TRBV9; D gene: TRBD2; clone size: NA; CDR3 protein: CASSVTSGRGTGELFF; CDR3 DNA: TGTGCCAGCAGCGTTACTAGCGGGAGAGGGACCGGGGAGCTGTTTTTT
J gene: TRBJ1-1; V gene: TRBV9; D gene: NA; clone size: few; CDR3 protein: CASSLAGAGTEAFF; CDR3 DNA: TGTGCCAGCAGTCTAGCAGGGGCAGGGACTGAAGCTTTCTTT
J gene: TRBJ2-3; V gene: TRBV4-2; D gene: TRBD2; clone size: NA; CDR3 protein: CASSRGTSGNTDTQYF; CDR3 DNA: TGTGCCAGCAGCCGCGGGACTAGCGGGAACACAGATACGCAGTATTTT
J gene: TRBJ1-1; V gene: TRBV5-4; D gene: NA; clone size: NA; CDR3 protein: CASSLDIVRGAGEAFF; CDR3 DNA: TGTGCCAGCAGCTTGGATATAGTTCGGGGGGCGGGGGAAGCTTTCTTT
J gene: TRBJ2-7; V gene: TRBV5-1; D gene: NA; clone size: NA; CDR3 protein: CASSKAATYEQYF; CDR3 DNA: TGCGCCAGCAGCAAAGCGGCCACCTACGAGCAGTACTTC